This TCR beta chain emerged from a study of long-term antiretroviral therapy in people with HIV. To note about this clone: The antigen is undetermined.

A v3.0 immunoSEQ assay was performed at survey level. Each sample had sequencing targeting about 40,000-50,000 T-cell genomes. Produced via immunoSEQ multiplex PCR; TCRdb's table is partial and in-frame only. This table has over 25,000 clones, over 90% appearing once. Study-wide results and limits: Controls exceeded HIV repertoires in CDR3 length range.

The CDR3 runs to 13 residues. Germline CDR1 reads WNHNN; CDR2 reads SYGVQD (reference sequence). V shed 6 bases and J shed 4 bases, with 9 bases lying between them. The sequencing used unsorted PBMCs, collected 6.2 years after starting antiretroviral therapy. The TCR sequence derives from a man aged 35 to 55 with HIV. The chain employs TRBV10-1 and TRBJ2-2; no clear D. The CDR3 nucleotides read TGCGCCAGCAGCCCGGCTGGCACCGGGGAGCTGTTTTTT. This translates into CASSPAGTGELFF.